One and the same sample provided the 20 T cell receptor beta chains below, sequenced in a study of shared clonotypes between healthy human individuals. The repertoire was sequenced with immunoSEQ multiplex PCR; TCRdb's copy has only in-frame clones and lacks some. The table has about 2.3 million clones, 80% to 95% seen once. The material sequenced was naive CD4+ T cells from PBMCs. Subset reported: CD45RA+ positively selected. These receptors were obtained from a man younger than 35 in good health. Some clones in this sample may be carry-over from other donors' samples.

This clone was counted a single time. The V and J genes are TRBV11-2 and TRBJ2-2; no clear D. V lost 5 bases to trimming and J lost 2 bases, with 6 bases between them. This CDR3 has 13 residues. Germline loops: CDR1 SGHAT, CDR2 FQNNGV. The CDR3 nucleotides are TGTGCCAGCAGCGTACTAAACACCGGGGAGCTGTTTTTT. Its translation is CASSVLNTGELFF.

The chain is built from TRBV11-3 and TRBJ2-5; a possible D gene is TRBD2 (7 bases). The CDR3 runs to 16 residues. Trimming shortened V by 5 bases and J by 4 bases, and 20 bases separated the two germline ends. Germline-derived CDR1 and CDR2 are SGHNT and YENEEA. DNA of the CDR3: TGTGCCAGCAGCCTTGGGGGGGCAGGAAGGGCAGAGACCCAGTACTTC. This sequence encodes CASSLGGAGRAETQYF.

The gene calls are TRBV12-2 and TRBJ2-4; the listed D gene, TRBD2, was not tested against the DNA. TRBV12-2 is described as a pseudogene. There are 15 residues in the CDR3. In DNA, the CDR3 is TGTGCAAGTCGCTTAGGGACTAGCAGACCAAACATTCAGTACTTC. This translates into CASRLGTSRPNIQYF.

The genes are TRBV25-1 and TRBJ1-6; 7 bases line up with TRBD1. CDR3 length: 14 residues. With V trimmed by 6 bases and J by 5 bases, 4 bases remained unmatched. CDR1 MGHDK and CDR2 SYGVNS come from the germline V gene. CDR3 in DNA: TGTGCCAGCAGCACTGACAGGGATAATTCACCCCTCCACTTT. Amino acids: CASSTDRDNSPLHF.

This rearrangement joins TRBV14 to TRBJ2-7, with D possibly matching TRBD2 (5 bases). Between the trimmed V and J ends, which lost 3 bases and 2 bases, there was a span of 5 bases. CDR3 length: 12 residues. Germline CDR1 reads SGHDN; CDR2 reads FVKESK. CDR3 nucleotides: TGTGCCAGCAGCCACGGGGCCTACGAGCAGTACTTC. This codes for CASSHGAYEQYF.

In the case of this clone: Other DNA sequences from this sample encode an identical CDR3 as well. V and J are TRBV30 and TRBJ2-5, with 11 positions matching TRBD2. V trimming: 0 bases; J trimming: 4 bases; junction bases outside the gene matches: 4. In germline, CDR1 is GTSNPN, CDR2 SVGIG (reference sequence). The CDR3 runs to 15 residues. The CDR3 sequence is CAWSVRLAGGETQYF. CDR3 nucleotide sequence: TGTGCCTGGAGTGTACGTCTAGCGGGGGGAGAGACCCAGTACTTC.

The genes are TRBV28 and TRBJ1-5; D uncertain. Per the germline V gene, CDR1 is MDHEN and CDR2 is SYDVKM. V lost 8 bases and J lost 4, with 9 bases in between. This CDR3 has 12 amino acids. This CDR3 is CASHTLNQPQHF. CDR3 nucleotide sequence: TGTGCCAGCCACACCCTAAATCAGCCCCAGCATTTT.

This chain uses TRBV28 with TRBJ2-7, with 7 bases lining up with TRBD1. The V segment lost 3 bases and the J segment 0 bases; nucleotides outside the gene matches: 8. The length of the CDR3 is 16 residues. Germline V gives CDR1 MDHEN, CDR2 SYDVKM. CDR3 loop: CASSFPTGDLSYEQYF. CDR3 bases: TGTGCCAGCAGTTTCCCTACAGGGGACCTCTCCTACGAGCAGTACTTC.

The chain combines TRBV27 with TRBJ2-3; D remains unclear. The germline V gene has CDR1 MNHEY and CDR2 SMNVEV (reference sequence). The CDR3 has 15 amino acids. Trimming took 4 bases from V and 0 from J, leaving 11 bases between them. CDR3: CASSSYVTSTDTQYF. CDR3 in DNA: TGTGCCAGCAGTTCCTACGTAACTAGCACAGATACGCAGTATTTT.

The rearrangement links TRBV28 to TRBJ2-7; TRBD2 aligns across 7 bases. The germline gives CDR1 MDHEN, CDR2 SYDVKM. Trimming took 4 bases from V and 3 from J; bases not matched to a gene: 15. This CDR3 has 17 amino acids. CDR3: CASSSNLRGTMLYEQYF. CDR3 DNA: TGTGCCAGCAGTTCAAACCTCCGCGGGACTATGCTCTACGAGCAGTACTTC.

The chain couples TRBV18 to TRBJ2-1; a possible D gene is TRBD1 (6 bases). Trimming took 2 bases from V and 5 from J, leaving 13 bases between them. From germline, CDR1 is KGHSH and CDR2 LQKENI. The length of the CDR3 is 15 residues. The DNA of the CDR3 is TGTGCCAGCTCACCAGAGAGGGGGAGTGACAATGAGCAGTTCTTC. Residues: CASSPERGSDNEQFF.

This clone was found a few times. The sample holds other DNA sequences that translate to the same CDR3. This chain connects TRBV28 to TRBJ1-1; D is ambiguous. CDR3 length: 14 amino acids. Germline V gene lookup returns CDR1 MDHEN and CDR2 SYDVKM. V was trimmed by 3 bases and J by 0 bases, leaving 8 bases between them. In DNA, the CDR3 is TGTGCCAGCAGTTTGTCTGGGGTGAACACTGAAGCTTTCTTT. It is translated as CASSLSGVNTEAFF.

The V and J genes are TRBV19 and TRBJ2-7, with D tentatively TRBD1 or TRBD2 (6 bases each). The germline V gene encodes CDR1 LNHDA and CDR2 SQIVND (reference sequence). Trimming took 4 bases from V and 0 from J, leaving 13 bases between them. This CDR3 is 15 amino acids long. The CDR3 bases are TGTGCCAGTAGTACCCAGGGGAGGAGCTCCTACGAGCAGTACTTC. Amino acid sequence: CASSTQGRSSYEQYF.

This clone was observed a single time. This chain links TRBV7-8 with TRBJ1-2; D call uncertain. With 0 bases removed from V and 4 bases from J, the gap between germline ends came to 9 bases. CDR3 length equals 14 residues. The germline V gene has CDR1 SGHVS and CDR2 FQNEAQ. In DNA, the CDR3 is TGTGCCAGCAGCTTAGCCTTCCAATCCTATGGCTACACCTTC. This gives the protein CASSLAFQSYGYTF.

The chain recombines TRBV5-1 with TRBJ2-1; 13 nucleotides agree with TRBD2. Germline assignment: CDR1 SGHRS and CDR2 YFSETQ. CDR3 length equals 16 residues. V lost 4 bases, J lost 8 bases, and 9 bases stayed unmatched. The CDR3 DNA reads TGCGCCAGCAGCCGTACCGGGACTAGCGGGGCGGATGAGCAGTTCTTC. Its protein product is CASSRTGTSGADEQFF.

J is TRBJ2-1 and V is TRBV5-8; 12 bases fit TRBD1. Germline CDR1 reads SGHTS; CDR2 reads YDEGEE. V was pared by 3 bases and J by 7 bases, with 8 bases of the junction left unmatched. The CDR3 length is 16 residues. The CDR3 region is CASSSRGTGGSNEQFF. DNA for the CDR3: TGTGCCAGCAGCTCTAGGGGGACAGGGGGCTCGAATGAGCAGTTCTTC.

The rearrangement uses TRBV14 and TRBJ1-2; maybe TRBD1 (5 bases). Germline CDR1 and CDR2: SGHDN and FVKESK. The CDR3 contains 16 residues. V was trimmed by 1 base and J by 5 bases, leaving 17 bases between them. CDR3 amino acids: CASSQVPQGVIYGYTF. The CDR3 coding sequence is TGTGCCAGCAGCCAAGTGCCGCAGGGAGTGATTTATGGCTACACCTTC.

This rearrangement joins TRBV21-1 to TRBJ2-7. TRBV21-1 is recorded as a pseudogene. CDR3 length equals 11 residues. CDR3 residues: CASSNFYEQYF. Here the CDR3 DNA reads TGTGCCAGCAGCAATTTCTACGAGCAGTACTTC.

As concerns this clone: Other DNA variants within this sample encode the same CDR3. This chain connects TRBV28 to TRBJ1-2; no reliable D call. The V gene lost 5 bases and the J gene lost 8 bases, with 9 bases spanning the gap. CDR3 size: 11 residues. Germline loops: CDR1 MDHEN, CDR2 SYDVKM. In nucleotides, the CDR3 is TGTGCCAGCAGTGGCGGGTACGGCTACACCTTC. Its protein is CASSGGYGYTF.

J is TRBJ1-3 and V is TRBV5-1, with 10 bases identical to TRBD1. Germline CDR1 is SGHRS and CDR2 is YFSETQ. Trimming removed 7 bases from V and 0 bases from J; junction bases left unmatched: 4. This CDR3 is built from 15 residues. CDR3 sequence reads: CASRGTGASGNTIYF. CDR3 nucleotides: TGCGCCAGCCGAGGGACAGGGGCCTCTGGAAACACCATATATTTT.